The 23 T cell receptor beta chains below were found in one sample sequenced in a study of T cells in Graves' hyperthyroidism and ophthalmopathy. Using RNA transcripts as the source, TCR beta CDR3 regions were amplified. HTBI primers were the set used in a first-round RT-PCR of the TCR CDR3. TCRdb independently ran MiXCR on the multiplex PCR reads; one entry per CDR3 protein. The sample holds fewer than 700,000 distinct CDR3 sequences, about a sixth seen once. The source material was blood. Receptors were obtained from a woman aged 18-29 years with Graves' ophthalmopathy.

This clonotype was detected many times. The rearrangement uses TRBV11-1 and TRBJ2-1; D possibly uses TRBD1 or TRBD2 (5 bases each). The germline V gene encodes CDR1 SGHAT and CDR2 FQDESV (reference sequence). The CDR3 extends over 17 amino acids. V was shortened by 5 bases and J by 0 bases, with 17 bases between the two germline ends. CDR3 loop: CASSLRDGELSYNEQFF. As DNA, the CDR3 is TGTGCCAGCAGCCTACGGGACGGTGAGCTCTCCTACAATGAGCAGTTCTTC.

The chain couples TRBV5-1 to TRBJ1-2; the D gene is possibly TRBD1 (5 bases). The V gene lost 0 bases and the J gene lost 4 bases, with 13 bases spanning the gap. Per germline, CDR1 SGHRS and CDR2 YFSETQ. The CDR3 runs to 15 residues. CDR3 bases: TGCGCCAGCAGCTTGGTCGCCAGGGCAGCCTATGGCTACACCTTC. Its protein product is CASSLVARAAYGYTF.

Many counts were recorded for this clonotype. This chain connects TRBV7-9 to TRBJ2-1, with TRBD2 matching 9 bases. This CDR3 comprises 16 residues. Germline V CDR1 and CDR2: SEHNR, FQNEAQ (reference sequence). With V trimmed by 3 bases and J by 5 bases, 8 bases remained unmatched. The DNA of the CDR3 is TGTGCCAGCAGCTTTGGGGTAGCGGGGGTAGACAATGAGCAGTTCTTC. This translates into CASSFGVAGVDNEQFF.

There are many counts of this clonotype. The V gene is TRBV6-2 or TRBV6-3, the J gene TRBJ2-7, with 14 bases matching TRBD2. The trim removed 5 bases at V and 1 base at J, leaving 13 bases unmatched. Germline V gene sequence: CDR1 MNHEY, CDR2 SVGEGT. CDR3 length equals 19 residues. Here the CDR3 reads CASSPRPGTSGSLSYEQYF. CDR3 DNA sequence: TGTGCCAGCAGTCCGCGTCCCGGGACTAGCGGGAGCCTTTCCTACGAGCAGTACTTC.

This chain uses TRBV27 with TRBJ2-1, with D unclear. Germline-derived CDR1 and CDR2 are MNHEY and SMNVEV (reference sequence). The CDR3 has 14 residues. With 6 bases removed from V and 5 bases from J, the gap between germline ends came to 14 bases. The CDR3 region is CASRTSSQNNEQFF. The CDR3, as DNA: TGTGCCAGCAGAACGTCCAGCCAGAACAATGAGCAGTTCTTC.

This clonotype was picked up many times. The chain recombines TRBV7-3 with TRBJ1-2, with 7 bases lining up with TRBD1. The germline V gene has CDR1 SGHTA and CDR2 FQGTGA. V was clipped by 5 bases and J by 4 bases; unmatched bases: 16. This CDR3 has 17 amino acids. The CDR3 DNA reads as TGTGCCAGCAGCGAAACCGGGAGAGCCACAGGGGCCTATGGCTACACCTTC. Protein product: CASSETGRATGAYGYTF.

This clonotype was observed a few times. The chain combines TRBV29-1 with TRBJ2-1; D uncertain. Germline loops: CDR1 SQVTM, CDR2 ANQGSEA. Trimming left V 6 bases short and J 8 bases short, with 20 bases between. The CDR3 is made up of 14 amino acids. The CDR3, as DNA: TGCAGCGTAGAACGGGCCACAGAGCCCGATGAGCAGTTCTTC. As protein: CSVERATEPDEQFF.

The rearrangement joins TRBV15 to TRBJ1-4, with D unresolved. Between the trimmed V and J ends, which lost 1 base and 5 bases, there was a span of 20 bases. Germline-derived CDR1 and CDR2 are LNHNV and YYDKDF (reference sequence). The CDR3 runs to 18 residues. The CDR3 sequence: CATSRALTGEVDNEKLFF. The CDR3 region has the DNA TGTGCCACCAGCAGAGCACTAACGGGAGAAGTCGACAATGAAAAACTGTTTTTT.

This clonotype was recorded a few times. The chain combines TRBV12-3 or TRBV12-4 with TRBJ1-6; perhaps TRBD1 as D (5 bases). The V and J ends lost 5 bases and 0 bases respectively, with 26 bases between them. The CDR3 is made up of 21 amino acids. The CDR3 sequence: CASSPYGRGGTNVSYNSPLHF. DNA for the CDR3: TGTGCCAGCAGTCCATATGGTAGGGGCGGTACTAACGTCTCCTATAATTCACCCCTCCACTTT.

This chain links TRBV20-1 with TRBJ2-1; no firm D call. Germline lookup yields CDR1 DFQATT and CDR2 SNEGSKA (reference sequence). This CDR3 contains 17 residues. Trimming left V 3 bases short and J 4 bases short, with 22 bases between. The CDR3: CSASGISGRASYNEQFF. The DNA for the CDR3 is TGCAGTGCTAGCGGTATTTCGGGCCGAGCATCGTACAATGAGCAGTTCTTC.

The chain is built from TRBV12-3 or TRBV12-4 and TRBJ2-7; 7 bases agree with TRBD1. There are 14 residues in the CDR3. V shed 2 bases and J 5 bases; nucleotides not matched to a gene: 6. CDR3 sequence reads: CASSLRGGTDEQYF. CDR3 DNA sequence: TGTGCCAGCAGTTTAAGAGGTGGGACAGACGAGCAGTACTTC.

This clonotype was recorded a few times. J is TRBJ2-2 and V is TRBV29-1, with D perhaps TRBD1 or TRBD2 (5 bases each). This CDR3 region has 14 residues. V was trimmed by 4 bases and J by 7 bases, leaving 16 bases between them. Germline CDR1 reads SQVTM; CDR2 reads ANQGSEA. The chain's CDR3 is CSVAGTSGVGELFF. The CDR3 DNA reads as TGCAGCGTTGCAGGGACCTCGGGTGTCGGGGAGCTGTTTTTT.

Only a few counts were recorded for this clonotype. The chain couples TRBV7-9 to TRBJ2-1; 9 bases are shared with TRBD1. This CDR3 comprises 14 residues. CDR1 is SEHNR and CDR2 is FQNEAQ in the germline V gene (reference sequence). V was clipped by 3 bases and J by 9 bases; unmatched bases: 6. This CDR3 reads CASSFQTGGTEQFF. As DNA, the CDR3 is TGTGCCAGCAGCTTTCAGACAGGGGGAACTGAGCAGTTCTTC. The complete variable domain, with remaining parts taken from reference TRBV7-9 and TRBJ2-1, reads DTGVSQNPRHKITKRGQNVTFRCDPISEHNRLYWYRQTLGQGPEFLTYFQNEAQLEKSRLLSDRFSAERPKGSFSTLEIQRTEQGDSAMYLCASSFQTGGTEQFFGPGTRLTVL.

The chain links TRBV10-3 to TRBJ1-5; D remains unclear. Germline V gives CDR1 ENHRY, CDR2 SYGVKD. This CDR3 comprises 14 residues. Trimming removed 5 bases from V and 2 bases from J, with 10 bases in between. This CDR3 is CAISYGPGNQPQHF. CDR3 nucleotide sequence: TGTGCCATCAGTTACGGCCCGGGCAATCAGCCCCAGCATTTT.

The rearrangement uses TRBV25-1 and TRBJ2-1; 8 bases are a match to TRBD1. J was trimmed by 6 bases and V by 6 bases; bases with no gene match: 1. This CDR3 contains 12 residues. Germline CDR1 reads MGHDK; CDR2 reads SYGVNS. CDR3 amino acids: CASRTGVNEQFF. The DNA for the CDR3 is TGTGCCAGCAGGACAGGGGTCAATGAGCAGTTCTTC.

The table lists this clonotype with a few counts. The CDR3 DNA follows: TGTGCCTGGAGTGTCTCCCCTGAAGCTTTCTTT. This translates into CAWSVSPEAFF. The chain uses TRBV30 and TRBJ1-1, with unresolved D. V was trimmed by 0 bases and J by 6 bases, leaving 5 bases between them. The CDR3 spans 11 residues. Germline-derived CDR1 and CDR2 are GTSNPN and SVGIG (reference sequence).

V and J are TRBV19 and TRBJ1-1, with D perhaps TRBD1 (6 bases). Germline V lookup: CDR1 LNHDA, CDR2 SQIVND (reference sequence). V was pared by 5 bases and J by 11 bases, with 15 bases between. The CDR3 has 12 amino acids. DNA for the CDR3: TGTGCCAGTAGTTTACAGGGATCGCGGGCTTTCTTT. It specifies CASSLQGSRAFF.

This clonotype was counted only a few times. The chain links TRBV15 to TRBJ1-1, with 7 bases fitting TRBD1. From germline, CDR1 is LNHNV and CDR2 YYDKDF (reference sequence). J lost 11 bases, V lost 2 bases, and 11 bases had no gene match. This CDR3 spans 14 amino acids. CDR3 in amino acids: CATSRPDREFSAFF. DNA of the CDR3: TGTGCCACCAGCAGACCAGACAGGGAGTTTTCGGCTTTCTTT.

The chain carries TRBV10-3 and TRBJ2-1; 15 bases are shared with TRBD2. V was clipped by 6 bases and J by 8 bases; unmatched bases: 8. This CDR3 comprises 16 residues. The germline CDR1 and CDR2 sequences are ENHRY and SYGVKD. CDR3 protein: CAIRPGLAGGPDEQFF. The DNA for the CDR3 is TGTGCCATCAGACCCGGACTAGCGGGGGGGCCAGATGAGCAGTTCTTC.

This clonotype was observed a few times. The chain has TRBV6-1 and TRBJ1-5; no definite D call. Trimming pared 5 bases from V and 5 bases from J, leaving 10 bases between. Germline V gene lookup returns CDR1 MNHNS and CDR2 SASEGT. The CDR3 runs to 13 residues. CDR3 region: CASSRKGDQPQHF. The CDR3 DNA is TGTGCCAGCAGTCGCAAGGGTGATCAGCCCCAGCATTTT.

V gene TRBV12-3 or TRBV12-4 combines with J gene TRBJ1-1, with a possible D match to TRBD1 (5 bases). The CDR3 is 14 amino acids. Trimming stripped 6 bases from V and 0 bases from J, with 11 bases between. CDR3 loop: CASRAWGMNTEAFF. CDR3 bases: TGTGCCAGCAGGGCGTGGGGGATGAACACTGAAGCTTTCTTT.

The chain uses TRBV29-1 and TRBJ1-1, with D unclear. V was pared by 7 bases and J by 0 bases, with 9 bases between. This CDR3 has 12 residues. Per germline, CDR1 SQVTM and CDR2 ANQGSEA. The DNA of the CDR3 is TGCAGCGCTGAGTCCATGAACACTGAAGCTTTCTTT. This translates into CSAESMNTEAFF.

This clonotype occurred many times. This chain links TRBV11-2 with TRBJ2-3, with 8 positions matching TRBD2. This CDR3 is 14 amino acids long. Germline CDR1 is SGHAT and CDR2 is FQNNGV. J lost 4 bases, V lost 5 bases, and 5 bases had no gene match. The DNA for the CDR3 is TGTGCCAGCAGCACCGGACTAGCCCCAGATACGCAGTATTTT. Amino acids: CASSTGLAPDTQYF.